This TCR beta chain was documented in a study of T-cell memory formation after mild COVID-19. Study context: Largely donor-specific TCR clusters were found.

This CDR3 has 14 residues. The V end lost 7 bases, the J end lost 2 bases, and 15 bases lay between the germline ends. In TCRdb, the 5' RACE reads were re-called with MiXCR into one record per CDR3 protein. The data show around 440,000 distinct CDR3 sequences, roughly 18% seen once. Sequenced: PBMCs or a T cell subset sorted from them (not recorded which). The chain couples TRBV12-3 or TRBV12-4 to TRBJ2-7; D is uncertain. This TCR was recovered from an adult woman who had mild COVID-19 (a few samples of this study predate the infection). Cell type and time point are not known. CDR3 in DNA: TGTGCCAGCATGGGCGACGGAACTCCCTACGAGCAGTACTTC. Residues: CASMGDGTPYEQYF.